The T cell receptor beta chain under discussion was sequenced for a study of blood T cell repertoires in COVID-19. Study details: Sites across the United States, Italy and Spain contributed samples from acute and convalescent COVID-19. The analysed material was cDNA or gDNA that came from T cells, B-cell-depleted T cells, or PBMCs.

Assay used: immunoSEQ multiplex PCR; TCRdb lists only in-frame clones, some missing. The profile covers about 280,000 clones, with around 90% appearing a single time and more than 7.5% taken by the ten largest. In germline, CDR1 is SEHNR, CDR2 FQNEAQ (reference sequence). CDR3 length equals 15 residues. V lost 2 bases, J lost 1 base, and 11 bases lay in between. This clone was picked up many times. The same CDR3 is also encoded by other DNA sequences in this sample. The sequence derives from a man aged 18 to 35 with active or convalescent COVID-19. The specimen sequenced was peripheral blood. This chain connects TRBV7-9 to TRBJ1-1; D is ambiguous. The CDR3 region has the DNA TGTGCCAGCAGCTTACCAAAACTTACGAACACTGAAGCTTTCTTT. Amino acids: CASSLPKLTNTEAFF.